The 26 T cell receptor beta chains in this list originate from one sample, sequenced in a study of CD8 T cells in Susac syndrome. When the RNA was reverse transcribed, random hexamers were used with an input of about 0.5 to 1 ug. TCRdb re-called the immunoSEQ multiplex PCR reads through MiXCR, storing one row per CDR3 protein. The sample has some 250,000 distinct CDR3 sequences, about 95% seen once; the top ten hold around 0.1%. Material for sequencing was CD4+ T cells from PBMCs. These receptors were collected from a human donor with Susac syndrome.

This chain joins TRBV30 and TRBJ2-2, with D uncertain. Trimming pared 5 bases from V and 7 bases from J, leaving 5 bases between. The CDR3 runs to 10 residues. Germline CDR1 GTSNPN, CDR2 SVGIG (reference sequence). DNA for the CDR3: TGTGCCTGGGGGGACGGGGAGCTGTTTTTT. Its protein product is CAWGDGELFF.

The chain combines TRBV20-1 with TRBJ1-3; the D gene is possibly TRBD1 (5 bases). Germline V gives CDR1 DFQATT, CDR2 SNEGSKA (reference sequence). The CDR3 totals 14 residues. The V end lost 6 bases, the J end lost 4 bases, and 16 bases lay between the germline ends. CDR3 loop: CSAQMGGLGNTIYF. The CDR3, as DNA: TGCAGTGCCCAGATGGGGGGTCTCGGAAACACCATATATTTT.

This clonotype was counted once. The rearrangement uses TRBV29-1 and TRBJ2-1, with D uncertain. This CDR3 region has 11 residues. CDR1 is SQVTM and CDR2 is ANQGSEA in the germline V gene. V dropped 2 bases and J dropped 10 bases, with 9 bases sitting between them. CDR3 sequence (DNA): TGCAGCGTTGAACCGCTTGGCGAGCAGTTCTTC. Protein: CSVEPLGEQFF.

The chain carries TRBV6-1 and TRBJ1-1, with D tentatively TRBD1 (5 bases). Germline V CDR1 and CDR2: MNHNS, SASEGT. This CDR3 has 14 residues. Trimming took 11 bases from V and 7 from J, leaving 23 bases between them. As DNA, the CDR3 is TGTGCCGGGGCAGACGTCTCCTGGGGGAATGAAGCTTTCTTT. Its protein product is CAGADVSWGNEAFF.

CDR3 loop: CAWTHGGGNTEAFF. CDR3 nucleotides: TGTGCCTGGACACACGGGGGAGGAAACACTGAAGCTTTCTTT. The V gene is TRBV30, the J gene TRBJ1-1; tentatively, D is TRBD1 (5 bases). The CDR3 has 14 amino acids. V lost 4 bases and J 2 bases, leaving 14 bases between the germline ends. Germline CDR1 reads GTSNPN; CDR2 reads SVGIG (reference sequence).

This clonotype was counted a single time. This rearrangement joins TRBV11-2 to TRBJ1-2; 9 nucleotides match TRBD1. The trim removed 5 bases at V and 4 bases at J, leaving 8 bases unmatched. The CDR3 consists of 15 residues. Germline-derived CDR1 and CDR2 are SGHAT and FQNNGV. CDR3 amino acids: CASSARTGEGYGYTF. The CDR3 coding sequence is TGTGCCAGCAGCGCACGGACAGGGGAGGGCTATGGCTACACCTTC.

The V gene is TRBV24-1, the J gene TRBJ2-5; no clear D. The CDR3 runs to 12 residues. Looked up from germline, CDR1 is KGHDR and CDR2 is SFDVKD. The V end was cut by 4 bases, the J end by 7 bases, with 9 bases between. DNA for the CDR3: TGTGCCACCAGTGAGGGATCGGGGACCCAGTACTTC. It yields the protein CATSEGSGTQYF.

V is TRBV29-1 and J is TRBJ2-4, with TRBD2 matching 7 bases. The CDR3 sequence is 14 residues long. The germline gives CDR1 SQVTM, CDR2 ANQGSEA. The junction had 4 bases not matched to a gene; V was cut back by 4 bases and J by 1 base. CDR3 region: CSVVWGGAKNIQYF. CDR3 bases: TGCAGCGTTGTTTGGGGGGGGGCCAAAAACATTCAGTACTTC.

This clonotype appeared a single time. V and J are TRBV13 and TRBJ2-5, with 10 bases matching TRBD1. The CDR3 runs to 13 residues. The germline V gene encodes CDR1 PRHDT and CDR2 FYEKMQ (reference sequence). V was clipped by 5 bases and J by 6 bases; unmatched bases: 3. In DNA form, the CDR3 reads TGTGCCAGCAGCAGGACAGGGGGACAGACCCAGTACTTC. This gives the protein CASSRTGGQTQYF.

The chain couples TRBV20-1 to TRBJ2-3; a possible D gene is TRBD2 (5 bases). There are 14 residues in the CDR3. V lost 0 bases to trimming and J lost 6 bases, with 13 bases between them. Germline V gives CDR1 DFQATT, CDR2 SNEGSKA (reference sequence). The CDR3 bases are TGCAGTGCTAGAGATTTAAGAACGGGGGATACGCAGTATTTT. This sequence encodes CSARDLRTGDTQYF.

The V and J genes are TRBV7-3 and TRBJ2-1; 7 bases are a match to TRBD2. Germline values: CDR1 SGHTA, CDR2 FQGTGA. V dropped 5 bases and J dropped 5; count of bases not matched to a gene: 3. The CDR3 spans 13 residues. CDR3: CASSRGLNNEQFF. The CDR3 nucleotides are TGTGCCAGCAGCCGGGGACTAAACAATGAGCAGTTCTTC.

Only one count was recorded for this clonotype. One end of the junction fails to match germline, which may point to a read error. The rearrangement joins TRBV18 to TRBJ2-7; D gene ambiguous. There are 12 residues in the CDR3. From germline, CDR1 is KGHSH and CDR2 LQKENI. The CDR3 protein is CAGSPVPYEQYF. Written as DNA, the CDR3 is TGTGCCGGCTCACCCGTACCATACGAGCAGTACTTC.

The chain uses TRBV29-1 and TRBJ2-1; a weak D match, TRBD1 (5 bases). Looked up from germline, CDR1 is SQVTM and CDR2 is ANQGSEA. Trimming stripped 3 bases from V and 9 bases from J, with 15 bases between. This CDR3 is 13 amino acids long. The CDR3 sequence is CSVDRQGGVEQFF. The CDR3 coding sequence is TGCAGCGTTGATAGGCAGGGTGGGGTTGAGCAGTTCTTC.

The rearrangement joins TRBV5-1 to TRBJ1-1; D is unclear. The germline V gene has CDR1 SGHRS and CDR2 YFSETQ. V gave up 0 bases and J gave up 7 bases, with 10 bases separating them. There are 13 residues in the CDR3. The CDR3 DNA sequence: TGCGCCAGCAGCTTGGTGGCCAGGCATGAAGCTTTCTTT. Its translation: CASSLVARHEAFF.

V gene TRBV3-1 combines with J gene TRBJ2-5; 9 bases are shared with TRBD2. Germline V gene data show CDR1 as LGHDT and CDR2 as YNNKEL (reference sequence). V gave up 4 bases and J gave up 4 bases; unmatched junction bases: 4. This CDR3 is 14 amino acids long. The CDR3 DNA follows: TGTGCCAGCAGCCTAGCGGGGGAGAGAGAGACCCAGTACTTC. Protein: CASSLAGERETQYF.

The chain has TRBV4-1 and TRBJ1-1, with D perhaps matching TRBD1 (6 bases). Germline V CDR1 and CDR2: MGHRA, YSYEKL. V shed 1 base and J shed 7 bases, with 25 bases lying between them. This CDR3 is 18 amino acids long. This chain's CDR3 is CASSQAAGTSFLGSEAFF. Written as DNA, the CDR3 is TGCGCCAGCAGCCAAGCCGCCGGGACAAGTTTTCTAGGCAGTGAAGCTTTCTTT.

The CDR3 DNA is TGCAGCGTCAGCGGTGGGGAGACCCAGTACTTC. Translated: CSVSGGETQYF. V is TRBV29-1 and J is TRBJ2-5; D might be TRBD2 (5 bases). Deletions cut 6 bases from V and 5 bases from J, with 10 bases between. Germline V gives CDR1 SQVTM, CDR2 ANQGSEA. The CDR3 is 11 residues long. Full variable domain (rest looked up from reference TRBV29-1 and TRBJ2-5): SAVISQKPSRDICQRGTSLTIQCQVDSQVTMMFWYRQQPGQSLTLIATANQGSEATYESGFVIDKFPISRPNLTFSTLTVSNMSPEDSSIYLCSVSGGETQYFGPGTRLLVL.

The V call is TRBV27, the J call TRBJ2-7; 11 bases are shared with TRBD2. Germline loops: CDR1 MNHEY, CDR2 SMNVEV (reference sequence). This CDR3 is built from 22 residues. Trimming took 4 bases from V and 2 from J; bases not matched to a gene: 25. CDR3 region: CASSSDRAPTSGSLIAPYEQYF. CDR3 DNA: TGTGCCAGCAGTTCGGACAGGGCCCCAACTAGCGGGAGCCTCATCGCCCCCTACGAGCAGTACTTC.

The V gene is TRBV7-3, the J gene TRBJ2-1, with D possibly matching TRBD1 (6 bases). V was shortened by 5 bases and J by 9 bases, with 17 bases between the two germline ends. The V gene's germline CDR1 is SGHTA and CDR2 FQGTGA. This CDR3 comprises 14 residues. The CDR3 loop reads CASSSSRTVPEQFF. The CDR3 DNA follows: TGTGCCAGCAGCAGTTCTAGGACAGTGCCTGAGCAGTTCTTC.

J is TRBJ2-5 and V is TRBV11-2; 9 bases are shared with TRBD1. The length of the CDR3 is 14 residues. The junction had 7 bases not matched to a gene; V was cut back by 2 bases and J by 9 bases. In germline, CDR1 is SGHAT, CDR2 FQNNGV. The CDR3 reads CASSLRDRDLAQYF. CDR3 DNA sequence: TGTGCCAGCAGCTTAAGGGACAGGGACCTGGCCCAGTACTTC.

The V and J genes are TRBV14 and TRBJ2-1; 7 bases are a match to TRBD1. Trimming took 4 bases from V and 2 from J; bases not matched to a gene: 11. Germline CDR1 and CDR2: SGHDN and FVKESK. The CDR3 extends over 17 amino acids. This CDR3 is CASSPFITGDPYNEQFF. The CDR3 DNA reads TGTGCCAGCAGCCCATTTATTACAGGGGACCCCTACAATGAGCAGTTCTTC. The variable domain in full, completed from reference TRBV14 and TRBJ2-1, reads EAGVTQFPSHSVIEKGQTVTLRCDPISGHDNLYWYRRVMGKEIKFLLHFVKESKQDESGMPNNRFLAERTGGTYSTLKVQPAELEDSGVYFCASSPFITGDPYNEQFFGPGTRLTVL.

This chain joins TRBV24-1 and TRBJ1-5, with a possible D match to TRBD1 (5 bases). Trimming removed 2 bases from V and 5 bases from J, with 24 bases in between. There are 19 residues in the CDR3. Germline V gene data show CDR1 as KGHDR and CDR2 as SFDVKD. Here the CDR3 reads CATSDSPGRLRNRDQPQHF. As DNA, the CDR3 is TGTGCCACCAGTGATTCCCCGGGACGACTTCGCAATCGGGATCAGCCCCAGCATTTT.

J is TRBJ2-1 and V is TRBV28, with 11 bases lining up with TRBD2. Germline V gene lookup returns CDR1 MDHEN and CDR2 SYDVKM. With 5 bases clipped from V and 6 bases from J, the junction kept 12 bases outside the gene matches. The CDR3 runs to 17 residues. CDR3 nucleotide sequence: TGTGCCAGCAGTCTTGTAGCGGGAGGGCCTTTCCGCAATGAGCAGTTCTTC. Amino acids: CASSLVAGGPFRNEQFF.

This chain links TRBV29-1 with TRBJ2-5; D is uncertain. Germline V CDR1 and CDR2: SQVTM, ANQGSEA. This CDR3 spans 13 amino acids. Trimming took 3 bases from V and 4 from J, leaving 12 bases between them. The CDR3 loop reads CSVEIQRRETQYF. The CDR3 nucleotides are TGCAGCGTTGAGATCCAGCGCCGAGAGACCCAGTACTTC.

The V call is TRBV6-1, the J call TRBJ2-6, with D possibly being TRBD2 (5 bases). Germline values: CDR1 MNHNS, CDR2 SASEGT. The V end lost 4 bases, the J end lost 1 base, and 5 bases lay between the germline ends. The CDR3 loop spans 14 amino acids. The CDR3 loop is CASSGRSGANVLTF. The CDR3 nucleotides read TGTGCCAGCAGTGGGAGGTCTGGGGCCAACGTCCTGACTTTC.

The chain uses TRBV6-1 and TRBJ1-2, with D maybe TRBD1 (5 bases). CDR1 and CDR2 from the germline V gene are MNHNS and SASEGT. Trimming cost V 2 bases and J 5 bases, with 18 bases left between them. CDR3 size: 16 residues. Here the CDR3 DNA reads TGTGCCAGCAGTGAAAAATTTCCGATAGGGGATTATGGCTACACCTTC. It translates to CASSEKFPIGDYGYTF.